The 13 T cell receptor beta chains below were found in one sample sequenced in a study of vaccination and CD4 T cells after COVID-19. What these receptors recognize is not known. Cultured CD4+ T-cell DNA underwent Oncomine TCR Beta short-read sequencing. One entry per CDR3 protein results from TCRdb running MiXCR on the PCR reads. This sample has some 14,000 distinct CDR3 sequences, with around 74% found just once. Treatment reported: 10-day PBMC culture with coronavirus spike peptide pools or control peptides (ViraFEST assay). Sequences were obtained from CD4+ T cells from blood, cultured in vitro. The source is a human donor who had recovered from COVID-19.

This sequence joins TRBV28 and TRBJ1-5; perhaps TRBD1 as D (6 bases). Per germline, CDR1 MDHEN and CDR2 SYDVKM. This CDR3 is built from 15 residues. Trimming removed 6 bases at V and 6 bases at J, with 18 bases between. The CDR3 region is CASSGGGGRGQPQHF. The DNA for the CDR3 is TGTGCCAGCAGCGGGGGCGGGGGAAGGGGTCAGCCCCAGCATTTT.

The genes are TRBV6-2 or TRBV6-3 and TRBJ1-2, with TRBD1 matching 9 bases. The CDR3 loop spans 17 amino acids. Germline V CDR1 and CDR2: MNHEY, SVGEGT. Trimming removed 7 bases from V and 1 base from J; junction bases left unmatched: 13. This CDR3 reads CASTHSRRTGVNYGYTF. CDR3 nucleotides: TGTGCCAGCACCCATTCGAGGAGGACAGGGGTTAACTATGGCTACACCTTC.

This chain connects TRBV20-1 to TRBJ2-3, with 9 bases identical to TRBD1. The CDR3 covers 13 residues. From germline, CDR1 is DFQATT and CDR2 SNEGSKA (reference sequence). V lost 6 bases and J lost 6; bases outside the gene matches: 7. CDR3 DNA: TGCAGTGCCCCGATCGGGACAGGGGATACGCAGTATTTT. The encoded protein is CSAPIGTGDTQYF.

The J gene is TRBJ1-1, the V gene TRBV12-3 or TRBV12-4; the D gene is possibly TRBD1 (6 bases). Between the trimmed V and J ends, which lost 7 bases and 5 bases, there was a span of 14 bases. This CDR3 has 13 amino acids. The CDR3 nucleotides read TGTGCCAGCACCCCGGTGGGGGCGACTGAAGCTTTCTTT. Its translation: CASTPVGATEAFF.

The chain couples TRBV27 to TRBJ1-1, with a weak D call TRBD1 (6 bases). The germline V gene has CDR1 MNHEY and CDR2 SMNVEV (reference sequence). This CDR3 contains 16 residues. The V gene lost 7 bases and the J gene lost 2 bases, with 20 bases spanning the gap. CDR3 sequence: CASNPFGGAPNTEAFF. Here the CDR3 DNA reads TGTGCCAGCAACCCCTTCGGGGGGGCTCCAAACACTGAAGCTTTCTTT.

By its share, this clonotype is medium-sized. The CDR3 protein is CASSLGGQQETQYF. For the CDR3, the DNA is TGTGCCAGCAGCTTAGGGGGCCAACAAGAGACCCAGTACTTC. The rearrangement uses TRBV5-5 and TRBJ2-5, with TRBD1 matching 7 bases. CDR1 is SGHKS and CDR2 is YYEKEE in the germline V gene (reference sequence). Trimming removed 2 bases from V and 2 bases from J; junction bases left unmatched: 3. CDR3 size: 14 residues.

J is TRBJ1-5 and V is TRBV5-6; possibly TRBD1 for D (5 bases). Germline values: CDR1 SGHDT, CDR2 YYEEEE. CDR3 length: 14 amino acids. V dropped 1 base and J dropped 5 bases, with 10 bases sitting between them. CDR3 amino acids: CASSLLSGHQPQHF. The DNA of the CDR3 is TGTGCCAGCAGCTTGTTGTCAGGGCATCAGCCCCAGCATTTT.

The chain has TRBV9 and TRBJ1-2, with a weak D call TRBD1 (6 bases). CDR1 is SGDLS and CDR2 is YYNGEE in the germline V gene. The CDR3 loop spans 15 amino acids. Trimming shortened V by 0 bases and J by 4 bases, and 13 bases separated the two germline ends. CDR3 DNA sequence: TGTGCCAGCAGCGTAGACGTGGGGGCGATCTATGGCTACACCTTC. Protein: CASSVDVGAIYGYTF.

The chain uses TRBV7-2 and TRBJ2-2; 8 positions match TRBD2. This CDR3 has 14 residues. V was clipped by 5 bases and J by 6 bases; unmatched bases: 5. Germline loops: CDR1 SGHTA, CDR2 FQGNSA. CDR3 bases: TGTGCCAGCAGCGAAAGCGGGAGTGCCGGGGAGCTGTTTTTT. Residues: CASSESGSAGELFF.

This clonotype was counted a few times. The V and J genes are TRBV20-1 and TRBJ2-3, with D uncertain. The V end was cut by 0 bases, the J end by 1 base, with 14 bases between. CDR3 size: 16 residues. Per the germline V gene, CDR1 is DFQATT and CDR2 is SNEGSKA (reference sequence). CDR3 loop: CSARDYAKGGTDTQYF. The CDR3 DNA sequence: TGCAGTGCTAGAGACTACGCCAAGGGTGGCACAGATACGCAGTATTTT.

The V gene is TRBV20-1, the J gene TRBJ1-2; 7 bases agree with TRBD1. J gave up 0 bases and V 2 bases, and 18 bases lay outside the gene matches. The CDR3 length is 19 residues. In germline, CDR1 is DFQATT, CDR2 SNEGSKA (reference sequence). The CDR3 DNA reads as TGCAGTGCTAGACCTTTACTCCGGGACAGCCGTCGGGCTAACTATGGCTACACCTTC. This sequence encodes CSARPLLRDSRRANYGYTF.

The DNA of the CDR3 is TGTGCCAGCAGCTTTCGGGGGCAAGAGACCCAGTACTTC. Residues: CASSFRGQETQYF. The chain carries TRBV7-9 and TRBJ2-5; D might be TRBD2 (6 bases). The CDR3 spans 13 residues. V gave up 3 bases and J gave up 2 bases, with 7 bases separating them. Germline V lookup: CDR1 SEHNR, CDR2 FQNEAQ (reference sequence).

The chain uses TRBV30 and TRBJ2-2, with 7 bases aligning to TRBD1. This CDR3 has 15 residues. Losses at the gene ends were 1 base for V and 4 bases for J; bases not matched to a gene: 6. The germline CDR1 and CDR2 sequences are GTSNPN and SVGIG (reference sequence). CDR3 sequence: CAWSEGARFTGELFF. CDR3 DNA sequence: TGTGCCTGGAGTGAGGGGGCGCGGTTCACCGGGGAGCTGTTTTTT.